These 24 T cell receptor beta chains originate from one sample sequenced in a study of blood T cell repertoires in COVID-19 (dated by TCRdb to 2020 to 2021). Library construction relied on the immunoSEQ multiplex PCR assay. Imported from immuneACCESS, the table was reduced by TCRdb to in-frame sequences with V and J called. These copies leave out some clones; in studies compared against another copy, an unresolved V gene accounts for under half, and the cause of the remainder is not known. Across this sample there are around 140,000 clones, with approximately 88% seen only once. Of the sample, around 1.7% falls within the top ten clones. The material sequenced was peripheral blood. These receptors all come from a woman aged 45-65 years with acute or convalescent COVID-19.

The gene calls are TRBV19 and TRBJ1-1; no definite D call. Trimming pared 2 bases from V and 2 bases from J, leaving 12 bases between. Germline V gene lookup returns CDR1 LNHDA and CDR2 SQIVND (reference sequence). CDR3 length: 15 residues. The CDR3 bases are TGTGCCAGTAGTATAACCCGGAGTGTTAACACTGAAGCTTTCTTT. This sequence encodes CASSITRSVNTEAFF. The entire variable domain, with the rest obtained from reference TRBV19 and TRBJ1-1, is as follows: DGGITQSPKYLFRKEGQNVTLSCEQNLNHDAMYWYRQDPGQGLRLIYYSQIVNDFQKGDIAEGYSVSREKKESFPLTVTSAQKNPTAFYLCASSITRSVNTEAFFGQGTRLTVV.

This sequence joins TRBV7-3 and TRBJ2-2, with 7 bases matching TRBD2. Losses at the gene ends were 9 bases for V and 6 bases for J; bases not matched to a gene: 7. The CDR3 has 13 amino acids. Germline V gene data show CDR1 as SGHTA and CDR2 as FQGTGA. The CDR3 DNA reads as TGTGCCAGGAAGACTAGCTCTTCCGGGGAGCTGTTTTTT. Encoded protein: CARKTSSSGELFF.

For this clone: A read error may account for a junction end that differs from germline. This chain links TRBV7-7 with TRBJ2-3; TRBD2 matches 12 bases. The CDR3 length is 17 residues. Per the germline V gene, CDR1 is SSHAT and CDR2 is FNYEAQ (reference sequence). The CDR3 DNA reads TGTGCTAGCAGCTTAGGTGGACTAGCGGGGCCCGGGGATACGCAGTATTTT. As protein: CASSLGGLAGPGDTQYF.

J is TRBJ1-4 and V is TRBV2, with 7 nucleotides matching TRBD1. The CDR3 length is 15 residues. Trimming cost V 2 bases and J 7 bases; bases outside gene matches: 7. CDR1 is SNHLY and CDR2 is FYNNEI in the germline V gene. DNA of the CDR3: TGTGCCAGCAGTGAACCGACAGGGCTTGGTGAAAAACTGTTTTTT. Its translation: CASSEPTGLGEKLFF.

This clone appeared once. This chain links TRBV2 with TRBJ2-7; 13 bases align to TRBD2. Germline CDR1 is SNHLY and CDR2 is FYNNEI. The CDR3 extends over 17 amino acids. The trim removed 5 bases at V and 1 base at J, leaving 8 bases unmatched. This CDR3 is CASSQGLAGDMSYEQYF. The CDR3 nucleotides read TGTGCCAGCAGTCAAGGACTAGCGGGAGATATGTCCTACGAGCAGTACTTC.

CDR3 sequence: CASSRQVTGELFF. CDR3 in DNA: TGTGCCAGCAGCCGACAGGTCACCGGGGAGCTGTTTTTT. V gene TRBV5-8 combines with J gene TRBJ2-2; D is perhaps TRBD1 (6 bases). The CDR3 consists of 13 residues. With 4 bases removed from V and 4 bases from J, the gap between germline ends came to 8 bases. Germline CDR1 is SGHTS and CDR2 is YDEGEE.

This clone came up once. The chain has TRBV3-1 (or the pseudogene TRBV3-2) and TRBJ2-1; a possible D gene is TRBD1 (5 bases). This CDR3 has 16 residues. Germline lookup yields CDR1 LGHDT and CDR2 YNNKEL (reference sequence). V lost 0 bases and J lost 7, with 16 bases in between. As DNA, the CDR3 is TGTGCCAGCAGCCAAGATGGTTCAGGGTCTTGGAATGAGCAGTTCTTC. Translated: CASSQDGSGSWNEQFF.

The V gene is TRBV5-8, the J gene TRBJ2-3; TRBD1 matches at 11 bases. With V trimmed by 0 bases and J by 0 bases, 6 bases remained unmatched. The length of the CDR3 is 18 residues. Germline assignment: CDR1 SGHTS and CDR2 YDEGEE. The CDR3 protein is CASSLEDRGPSSTDTQYF. In nucleotides, the CDR3 is TGTGCCAGCAGCTTGGAGGACAGGGGGCCTTCTAGCACAGATACGCAGTATTTT.

The chain employs TRBV28 and TRBJ1-5, with a weak D call TRBD1 (5 bases). The CDR3 loop spans 15 amino acids. V shed 6 bases and J shed 3 bases, with 15 bases lying between them. The germline CDR1 and CDR2 sequences are MDHEN and SYDVKM. CDR3 DNA: TGTGCCAGCAGCCCTGGGGGAGGCTTCAATCAGCCCCAGCATTTT. It translates to CASSPGGGFNQPQHF. The variable domain in full, completed from reference TRBV28 and TRBJ1-5, reads DVKVTQSSRYLVKRTGEKVFLECVQDMDHENMFWYRQDPGLGLRLIYFSYDVKMKEKGDIPEGYSVSREKKERFSLILESASTNQTSMYLCASSPGGGFNQPQHFGDGTRLSIL.

The genes are TRBV11-2 and TRBJ1-2; 9 nucleotides agree with TRBD1. The CDR3 consists of 12 residues. The germline V gene encodes CDR1 SGHAT and CDR2 FQNNGV. Unmatched junction bases numbered 2, after V lost 6 bases and J lost 6 bases. The CDR3 reads CASSYRGHGYTF. The CDR3 nucleotides are TGTGCCAGCAGTTACAGGGGGCATGGCTACACCTTC.

This chain connects TRBV20-1 to TRBJ2-7; 8 bases align to TRBD1. The CDR3 length is 14 residues. V lost 3 bases, J lost 4 bases, and 8 bases stayed unmatched. Germline values: CDR1 DFQATT, CDR2 SNEGSKA (reference sequence). CDR3 residues: CSASRGTGGYEQYF. The CDR3 nucleotides read TGCAGTGCTAGTCGTGGGACAGGTGGGTACGAGCAGTACTTC.

The chain couples TRBV9 to TRBJ1-2; a possible D gene is TRBD1 (5 bases). With 0 bases removed from V and 0 bases from J, the gap between germline ends came to 9 bases. This CDR3 spans 15 amino acids. Germline CDR1 and CDR2: SGDLS and YYNGEE. CDR3 in amino acids: CASSVAATANYGYTF. The DNA for the CDR3 is TGTGCCAGCAGCGTAGCTGCGACAGCTAACTATGGCTACACCTTC.

The V call is TRBV5-1, the J call TRBJ1-3; no definite D call. Germline CDR1 is SGHRS and CDR2 is YFSETQ. The CDR3 has 15 residues. V shed 0 bases and J shed 0 bases, with 7 bases lying between them. CDR3 nucleotides: TGCGCCAGCAGCTTGGGTCAGAACTCTGGAAACACCATATATTTT. It encodes CASSLGQNSGNTIYF.

V and J are TRBV5-6 and TRBJ1-2, with D uncertain. The CDR3 covers 16 residues. Germline lookup yields CDR1 SGHDT and CDR2 YYEEEE. Trimming took off 4 bases at V and 10 bases at J, with 26 bases between the two ends. CDR3 in amino acids: CASSRRAGQGGSVYTF. The CDR3 DNA sequence: TGTGCCAGCAGCCGAAGGGCGGGCCAAGGAGGTTCTGTCTACACCTTC.

This rearrangement joins TRBV3-1 (or the pseudogene TRBV3-2) to TRBJ2-5, with 8 bases matching TRBD1. With V trimmed by 5 bases and J by 4 bases, 6 bases remained unmatched. Germline values: CDR1 LGHDT, CDR2 YNNKEL (reference sequence). The CDR3 covers 14 residues. The CDR3 bases are TGTGCCAGCAGCTTCCGAGGACAGGGAGAGACCCAGTACTTC. This sequence encodes CASSFRGQGETQYF.

The chain has TRBV4-1 and TRBJ1-2; possibly TRBD1 for D (5 bases). The CDR3 loop spans 17 amino acids. Trimming pared 0 bases from V and 5 bases from J, leaving 19 bases between. Germline V gene sequence: CDR1 MGHRA, CDR2 YSYEKL. For the CDR3, the DNA is TGCGCCAGCAGCCAAGATCGCTGGGACGGGACTTCTTATGGCTACACCTTC. Translating it yields CASSQDRWDGTSYGYTF.

This clone occurred once. The chain is built from TRBV27 and TRBJ1-1; D unclear. CDR1 MNHEY and CDR2 SMNVEV come from the germline V gene (reference sequence). CDR3 length: 13 residues. Trimming stripped 7 bases from V and 10 bases from J, with 19 bases between. CDR3 protein: CASKGGLLPVAFF. The CDR3 DNA is TGTGCCAGCAAGGGCGGACTACTACCGGTAGCTTTCTTT.

The CDR3 is CSVEFRAYNEQFF. CDR3 in DNA: TGCAGCGTTGAGTTCAGGGCCTACAATGAGCAGTTCTTC. The rearrangement joins TRBV29-1 to TRBJ2-1; possibly TRBD1 for D (5 bases). The CDR3 is made up of 13 amino acids. In germline, CDR1 is SQVTM, CDR2 ANQGSEA. The V end was cut by 3 bases, the J end by 2 bases, with 8 bases between.

The chain links TRBV5-1 to TRBJ2-7; 8 bases match TRBD1. The CDR3 sequence is 14 residues long. Trimming removed 3 bases from V and 3 bases from J; junction bases left unmatched: 5. From germline, CDR1 is SGHRS and CDR2 YFSETQ. CDR3 nucleotide sequence: TGCGCCAGCAGCTACTCGACAGGGGACTACGAGCAGTACTTC. Protein: CASSYSTGDYEQYF.

The V call is TRBV9, the J call TRBJ2-2; the match to TRBD2 covers 10 bases. This CDR3 spans 15 amino acids. Germline CDR1 reads SGDLS; CDR2 reads YYNGEE. V dropped 4 bases and J dropped 2; count of bases not matched to a gene: 2. This CDR3 is CASSLAGGNTGELFF. The DNA for the CDR3 is TGTGCCAGCAGCTTAGCGGGGGGTAACACCGGGGAGCTGTTTTTT. Drawing the rest from reference TRBV9 and TRBJ2-2, the complete variable domain is DSGVTQTPKHLITATGQRVTLRCSPRSGDLSVYWYQQSLDQGLQFLIQYYNGEERAKGNILERFSAQQFPDLHSELNLSSLELGDSALYFCASSLAGGNTGELFFGEGSRLTVL.

The genes are TRBV28 and TRBJ2-5; 7 bases map to TRBD1. This CDR3 is 13 amino acids long. Germline-derived CDR1 and CDR2 are MDHEN and SYDVKM. V shed 6 bases, J shed 4 bases, and the junction held 5 bases outside the gene matches. Here the CDR3 DNA reads TGTGCCAGCAGGATACAGGGGCGAGAGACCCAGTACTTC. This codes for CASRIQGRETQYF. The full variable domain, completed using reference TRBV28 and TRBJ2-5, is DVKVTQSSRYLVKRTGEKVFLECVQDMDHENMFWYRQDPGLGLRLIYFSYDVKMKEKGDIPEGYSVSREKKERFSLILESASTNQTSMYLCASRIQGRETQYFGPGTRLLVL.

The chain employs TRBV7-9 and TRBJ2-3, with 14 bases fitting TRBD2. Trimming took 5 bases from V and 11 from J; bases not matched to a gene: 12. The germline V gene encodes CDR1 SEHNR and CDR2 FQNEAQ (reference sequence). The CDR3 has 16 amino acids. CDR3 in amino acids: CASSPVGLAGGRGQYF. CDR3 nucleotide sequence: TGTGCCAGCAGCCCAGTCGGACTAGCGGGGGGAAGAGGGCAGTATTTT.

The chain combines TRBV5-4 with TRBJ2-2, with D tentatively TRBD1 (6 bases). Germline CDR1 and CDR2: SGHNT and YYREEE (reference sequence). V was shortened by 2 bases and J by 6 bases, with 11 bases between the two germline ends. This CDR3 contains 14 residues. The CDR3 coding sequence is TGTGCCAGCAGCTTCCAGGGGTCGGCCGGGGAGCTGTTTTTT. This translates into CASSFQGSAGELFF.

The V gene is TRBV27, the J gene TRBJ1-1; D unclear. V shed 8 bases and J shed 1 base, with 29 bases lying between them. The germline V gene has CDR1 MNHEY and CDR2 SMNVEV (reference sequence). There are 19 residues in the CDR3. Here the CDR3 DNA reads TGTGCCAGCTACATCGGCGGAGGCCCCAGGTTCGGCAAGAACACTGAAGCTTTCTTT. Translation: CASYIGGGPRFGKNTEAFF.